These 29 T cell receptor beta chains were sequenced from one sample in a study of spatial heterogeneity in lung cancer. TCRdb re-analysed the 5' RACE reads in MiXCR, keeping a single row per CDR3 protein. The repertoire has roughly 9,800 distinct CDR3 sequences, roughly 5.1% of them found once; the top ten carry more than 20%. Time point defined: sample taken at primary tumor resection. Unsorted samples of tumor, nontumor lung or frozen PBMC had their whole RNA sequenced. The sequencing here drew on PBMCs, taken at surgery. These receptors were obtained from a male donor with early-stage non-small cell lung cancer.

In this sample, this clonotype turned up many times. The rearrangement links TRBV27 to TRBJ2-7, with 10 positions matching TRBD1. J gave up 2 bases and V 3 bases, and 13 bases lay outside the gene matches. The CDR3 covers 18 residues. Germline values: CDR1 MNHEY, CDR2 SMNVEV (reference sequence). This chain's CDR3 is CASSFRGTGAQFTYEQYF. Written as DNA, the CDR3 is TGTGCCAGCAGTTTCCGCGGGACAGGGGCACAGTTCACCTACGAGCAGTACTTC.

This clonotype was detected many times. The chain joins TRBV18 to TRBJ2-7; D could derive from TRBD1 or TRBD2 (5 bases each). This CDR3 has 13 amino acids. The ends were cut back, 2 bases at V and 2 bases at J, with 7 bases in the middle. Germline V gene sequence: CDR1 KGHSH, CDR2 LQKENI. The CDR3 sequence: CASSPGTTYEQYF. As DNA, the CDR3 is TGTGCCAGCTCACCAGGGACGACCTACGAGCAGTACTTC.

This clonotype has more than one count but fewer than ten. The rearrangement uses TRBV28 and TRBJ2-6, with 8 positions matching TRBD1. The germline V gene has CDR1 MDHEN and CDR2 SYDVKM. J was trimmed by 0 bases and V by 11 bases; bases with no gene match: 6. This CDR3 is built from 15 residues. In nucleotides, the CDR3 is TGTGCCGTTCAAACAGGGGGCTCTGGGGCCAACGTCCTGACTTTC. As protein: CAVQTGGSGANVLTF.

This clonotype was picked up many times. The gene calls are TRBV7-9 and TRBJ1-1; 12 bases match TRBD1. CDR3 length equals 21 residues. Germline V gene lookup returns CDR1 SEHNR and CDR2 FQNEAQ (reference sequence). The V and J ends lost 4 bases and 1 base, in that order; junction bases with no gene match: 19. CDR3 bases: TGTGCCAGCAGCTGGGGACCGGGACAGGGGGCCCCTTCGATCCGGAACACTGAAGCTTTCTTT. This gives the protein CASSWGPGQGAPSIRNTEAFF.

This clonotype is termed medium-sized. The V and J genes are TRBV28 and TRBJ1-2; possibly TRBD1 for D (5 bases). There are 15 residues in the CDR3. The V end was cut by 8 bases, the J end by 3 bases, with 19 bases between. The V gene's germline CDR1 is MDHEN and CDR2 SYDVKM. CDR3 in amino acids: CASHENSDRDYGYTF. CDR3 DNA sequence: TGTGCCAGCCACGAGAATTCCGACAGAGACTATGGCTACACCTTC.

This clonotype has a count of ten or more. The chain employs TRBV23-1 and TRBJ2-1, with D possibly called TRBD1 or TRBD2 (5 bases each). TRBV23-1 is given ORF status, its function remaining uncertain. Trimming cost V 4 bases and J 8 bases, with 15 bases left between them. CDR3 length equals 14 residues. CDR3 sequence: CASSPGTSWDEQFF. The CDR3 nucleotides read TGCGCCAGCAGTCCCGGGACCTCCTGGGATGAGCAGTTCTTC.

The V call is TRBV5-1, the J call TRBJ2-7, with a possible D match to TRBD2 (5 bases). This CDR3 is 13 amino acids long. Germline CDR1 SGHRS, CDR2 YFSETQ. Trimming stripped 4 bases from V and 2 bases from J, with 10 bases between. In nucleotides, the CDR3 is TGCGCCAGCAGCCCCGGACTGGCCTACGAGCAGTACTTC. Translating gives CASSPGLAYEQYF.

This clonotype came up many times. J is TRBJ2-3 and V is TRBV5-1; D uncertain. V lost 3 bases, J lost 5 bases, and 10 bases lay in between. The CDR3 consists of 13 residues. From germline, CDR1 is SGHRS and CDR2 YFSETQ. The CDR3 sequence is CASSSIPGDTQYF. The DNA for the CDR3 is TGCGCCAGCAGCTCCATACCCGGAGATACGCAGTATTTT.

This clonotype was counted many times. The chain joins TRBV13 to TRBJ2-7, with TRBD1 matching over 7 bases. The CDR3 length is 14 residues. Trimming removed 3 bases from V and 6 bases from J; junction bases left unmatched: 8. Germline loops: CDR1 PRHDT, CDR2 FYEKMQ (reference sequence). CDR3 bases: TGTGCCAGCAGCTTTCCCACCACAGGGGTCGAGCAGTACTTC. Translation: CASSFPTTGVEQYF. The variable domain in full, with the rest retrieved from reference TRBV13 and TRBJ2-7, is AAGVIQSPRHLIKEKRETATLKCYPIPRHDTVYWYQQGPGQDPQFLISFYEKMQSDKGSIPDRFSAQQFSDYHSELNMSSLELGDSALYFCASSFPTTGVEQYFGPGTRLTVT.

This sequence joins TRBV7-2 and TRBJ2-1, with D unclear. The CDR3 runs to 14 residues. V lost 1 base and J 5 bases, leaving 9 bases between the germline ends. Germline V lookup: CDR1 SGHTA, CDR2 FQGNSA. CDR3 amino acids: CASSLGLGNNEQFF. In DNA form, the CDR3 reads TGTGCCAGCAGCTTAGGCCTAGGAAACAATGAGCAGTTCTTC.

This clonotype was picked up a small number of times. The chain carries TRBV10-3 and TRBJ2-7; 10 bases line up with TRBD1. CDR1 is ENHRY and CDR2 is SYGVKD in the germline V gene. V dropped 2 bases and J dropped 5; count of bases not matched to a gene: 0. The CDR3 consists of 13 residues. CDR3 nucleotides: TGTGCCATCAGTGAGGGACAGGGGGACGAGCAGTACTTC. Its protein product is CAISEGQGDEQYF.

This clonotype was recorded many times. The rearrangement uses TRBV20-1 and TRBJ2-1, with D unresolved. The CDR3 is 12 amino acids. Germline values: CDR1 DFQATT, CDR2 SNEGSKA (reference sequence). The V and J ends lost 7 bases and 12 bases respectively, with 19 bases between them. The CDR3 DNA is TGCAGTGTGAATCCTAGGCCTACACGGCAGTTCTTC. Protein product: CSVNPRPTRQFF.

This clonotype is judged medium-sized. The chain recombines TRBV3-1 with TRBJ2-1; 11 nucleotides line up with TRBD2. CDR3 length equals 15 residues. Germline V gives CDR1 LGHDT, CDR2 YNNKEL (reference sequence). J gave up 6 bases and V 5 bases, and 6 bases lay outside the gene matches. The CDR3 protein is CASSYGLAGSNEQFF. The CDR3 DNA sequence: TGTGCCAGCAGCTATGGACTAGCGGGTAGCAATGAGCAGTTCTTC.

At least ten counts were recorded for this clonotype. This chain links TRBV20-1 with TRBJ1-2; D is undetermined. This CDR3 is 14 amino acids long. The germline V gene has CDR1 DFQATT and CDR2 SNEGSKA (reference sequence). The ends were cut back, 4 bases at V and 8 bases at J, with 20 bases in the middle. The CDR3 DNA reads as TGCAGTGCTACACCTCAAAGGATAAGTTACGGCTACACCTTC. Residues: CSATPQRISYGYTF.

This clonotype has at least ten counts. The chain uses TRBV21-1 and TRBJ1-5; TRBD1 was called by the table and not checked on the DNA. TRBV21-1 is a pseudogene segment. The CDR3 has 15 amino acids. As DNA, the CDR3 is TGTGCCAGCAGCCCGACAGGGTTCCTGAATCAGCCCCAGCATTTT. Protein product: CASSPTGFLNQPQHF.

This clonotype was seen at least ten times. The V and J genes are TRBV29-1 and TRBJ2-7; TRBD1 aligns across 9 bases. The V gene's germline CDR1 is SQVTM and CDR2 ANQGSEA. The CDR3 spans 13 residues. The CDR3 loop is CRHPGQGIYEQYF. The CDR3 region has the DNA TGCAGGCATCCGGGACAGGGTATCTACGAGCAGTACTTC.

This clonotype was found many times. The chain recombines TRBV12-3 or TRBV12-4 with TRBJ1-2; tentatively, D is TRBD1 (6 bases). The V and J ends lost 2 bases and 6 bases respectively, with 7 bases between them. The CDR3 loop spans 12 amino acids. This CDR3 reads CASSLHRDGYTF. The CDR3, as DNA: TGTGCCAGCAGTTTACACAGGGATGGCTACACCTTC.

This clonotype has a handful of counts. This chain connects TRBV7-2 to TRBJ2-2; TRBD2 agrees at 10 bases. The CDR3 spans 17 residues. The germline CDR1 and CDR2 sequences are SGHTA and FQGNSA. After removal of 0 bases from V and 8 bases from J, the junction contained 9 bases not matched to a gene. For the CDR3, the DNA is TGTGCCAGCAGCTTAGCAGGGACTAGCGCCGTTTCTGGGGAGCTGTTTTTT. Translated, it gives CASSLAGTSAVSGELFF.

This clonotype appeared many times. The chain combines TRBV21-1 with TRBJ2-5. TRBV21-1 is shown as a pseudogene. This CDR3 has 12 residues. The CDR3 coding sequence is TGTGCCAGCAGCAATGATCCAGGGACCCAGTACTTC. It translates to CASSNDPGTQYF.

The chain links TRBV10-3 to TRBJ1-2; 7 nucleotides agree with TRBD1. CDR1 and CDR2 from the germline V gene are ENHRY and SYGVKD. The CDR3 spans 16 residues. Losses at the gene ends were 0 bases for V and 3 bases for J; bases not matched to a gene: 7. The CDR3 loop is CAISESAEGAHYGYTF. In nucleotides, the CDR3 is TGTGCCATCAGTGAGTCGGCGGAGGGGGCTCACTATGGCTACACCTTC.

This clonotype was picked up many times. The chain employs TRBV14 and TRBJ1-4; no clear D. The CDR3 loop spans 15 amino acids. Germline values: CDR1 SGHDN, CDR2 FVKESK. Trimming pared 0 bases from V and 6 bases from J, leaving 11 bases between. The CDR3 loop reads CASSQEAGKYEKLFF. CDR3 coding DNA: TGTGCCAGCAGCCAAGAAGCGGGGAAATATGAAAAACTGTTTTTT.

This clonotype was detected ten times or more. The V gene is TRBV7-8, the J gene TRBJ2-3; no firm D call. Trimming stripped 4 bases from V and 2 bases from J, with 10 bases between. The CDR3 contains 14 residues. Germline values: CDR1 SGHVS, CDR2 FQNEAQ. The CDR3 spells CASSSGRFTDTQYF. The CDR3 coding sequence is TGTGCCAGCAGCTCCGGTCGATTCACAGATACGCAGTATTTT.

This clonotype is termed medium-sized. The V call is TRBV20-1, the J call TRBJ2-3; 10 nucleotides line up with TRBD2. The V segment lost 2 bases and the J segment 4 bases; nucleotides outside the gene matches: 12. CDR3 length: 17 residues. Germline CDR1 reads DFQATT; CDR2 reads SNEGSKA (reference sequence). Here the CDR3 reads CSARSTLSGRSSDTQYF. The CDR3 bases are TGCAGTGCTAGATCCACACTTAGCGGGAGGAGCTCAGATACGCAGTATTTT.

This clonotype ranks as medium-sized. The chain combines TRBV2 with TRBJ2-3, with D uncertain. Between the trimmed V and J ends, which lost 4 bases and 2 bases, there was a span of 10 bases. Looked up from germline, CDR1 is SNHLY and CDR2 is FYNNEI. The CDR3 runs to 14 residues. The CDR3 bases are TGTGCCAGCAGTGCGATCACCTACACAGATACGCAGTATTTT. It yields the protein CASSAITYTDTQYF. The full variable domain, in which reference TRBV2 and TRBJ2-3 provide the parts outside the CDR3, is EPEVTQTPSHQVTQMGQEVILRCVPISNHLYFYWYRQILGQKVEFLVSFYNNEISEKSEIFDDQFSVERPDGSNFTLKIRSTKLEDSAMYFCASSAITYTDTQYFGPGTRLTVL.

The chain has TRBV7-9 and TRBJ1-4, with 9 positions matching TRBD1. This CDR3 contains 14 residues. Germline CDR1 and CDR2: SEHNR and FQNEAQ (reference sequence). V gave up 4 bases and J gave up 8 bases; unmatched junction bases: 5. CDR3 in DNA: TGTGCCAGCAGCTCGTACAGGGGGCGGGAAAAACTGTTTTTT. Translation: CASSSYRGREKLFF.

V gene TRBV6-6 combines with J gene TRBJ1-5; TRBD1 agrees at 7 bases. The V gene's germline CDR1 is MNHNY and CDR2 SVGAGI (reference sequence). This CDR3 region has 14 residues. V shed 5 bases, J shed 7 bases, and the junction held 8 bases outside the gene matches. The DNA of the CDR3 is TGTGCCAGCAGTAGACAGGGCGGTTACCAGCCCCAGCATTTT. Amino acids: CASSRQGGYQPQHF.

This clonotype was detected many times. CDR3: CASSLTDFSGYTF. The CDR3, as DNA: TGTGCCAGCAGCTTAACGGACTTTTCTGGCTACACCTTC. The chain joins TRBV7-3 to TRBJ1-2, with D hard to call. The CDR3 length is 13 residues. V was clipped by 0 bases and J by 7 bases, with 9 bases between them. Germline-derived CDR1 and CDR2 are SGHTA and FQGTGA.

This clonotype was recorded many times. The rearrangement links TRBV7-2 to TRBJ2-7; 10 nucleotides align to TRBD2. The germline V gene encodes CDR1 SGHTA and CDR2 FQGNSA. CDR3 size: 14 residues. Germline trimming cut 5 bases from V and 6 bases from J; bases unmatched to any gene: 7. The CDR3 loop is CASSASSGGFEQYF. Written as DNA, the CDR3 is TGTGCCAGCAGCGCTTCTAGCGGGGGTTTCGAGCAGTACTTC.

This clonotype is categorized as medium-sized. The rearrangement links TRBV5-1 to TRBJ2-3, with unresolved D. The V end was cut by 1 base, the J end by 4 bases, with 7 bases between. CDR3 length equals 13 residues. Germline V CDR1 and CDR2: SGHRS, YFSETQ. The chain's CDR3 is CASSLRVSDTQYF. The CDR3, as DNA: TGCGCCAGCAGCTTGAGGGTCTCAGATACGCAGTATTTT.